This T cell receptor beta chain came from a study of vaccination and CD4 T cells after COVID-19. Looking at the study overall: Convalescent individuals numbered four females and six males, two being Hispanic. Cells were stimulated with overlapping spike peptide pools from SARS-CoV-2, HCoV-NL63, HCoV-OC43 and HCoV-229E. Those taking part got two shots of either the BNT162b2 or the mRNA-1273 vaccine.

Sample treatment: roughly nine-day PBMC culture with coronavirus spike peptide pools or control peptides (ViraFEST assay). For this clonotype: Its cognate antigen is unknown.

Cultured CD4+ T-cell DNA underwent Oncomine TCR Beta short-read sequencing. TCRdb reanalysed the PCR reads using MiXCR and keeps one entry per CDR3 protein. The repertoire has tens of thousands of distinct CDR3 sequences, under 55% of them found once; the top ten carry 4.6%. Study-level points and caveats: The great majority, 304 of 307 vaccine-specific clones, proved spike mono-reactive in convalescent patients.

V lost 6 bases and J 2 bases, leaving 13 bases between the germline ends. The germline CDR1 and CDR2 sequences are MNHEY and SMNVEV (reference sequence). CDR3 length equals 14 residues. The source material was CD4+ T cells from blood, cultured in vitro. The clonotype originates from a human donor who had recovered from COVID-19. J is TRBJ1-1 and V is TRBV27; D is unresolved. The CDR3 loop is CASRRAAANTEAFF. In DNA form, the CDR3 reads TGTGCCAGCAGGAGGGCCGCAGCCAACACTGAAGCTTTCTTT.